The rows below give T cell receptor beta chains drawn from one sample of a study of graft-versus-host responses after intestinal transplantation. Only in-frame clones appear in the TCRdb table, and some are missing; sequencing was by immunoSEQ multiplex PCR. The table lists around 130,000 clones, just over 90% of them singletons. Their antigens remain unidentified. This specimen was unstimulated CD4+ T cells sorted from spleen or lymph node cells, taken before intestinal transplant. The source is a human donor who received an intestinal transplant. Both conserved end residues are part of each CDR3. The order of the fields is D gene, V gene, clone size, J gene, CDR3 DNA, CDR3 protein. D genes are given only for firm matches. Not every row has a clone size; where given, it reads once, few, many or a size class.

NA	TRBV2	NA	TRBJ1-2	TGTGCCAGCAGTGAATCGGGCAGGGAGCGCTACACCTTC	CASSESGRERYTF
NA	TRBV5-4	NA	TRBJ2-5	TGTGCCAGCAGCTTGAAAATTACAGGGCTGCAAGAGACCCAGTACTTC	CASSLKITGLQETQYF
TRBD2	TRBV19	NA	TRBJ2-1	TGTGCCAGCAAGCGGGGATCTTGGTACAATGAGCAGTTCTTC	CASKRGSWYNEQFF
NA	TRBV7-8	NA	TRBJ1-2	TGTGCCAGCAGCTCATCACTTGGTCAGGGTGGCTATGGCTACACCTTC	CASSSSLGQGGYGYTF
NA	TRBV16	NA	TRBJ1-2	TGTGCCAGCAGCCAATCAAGGTATAACTATGGCTACACCTTC	CASSQSRYNYGYTF
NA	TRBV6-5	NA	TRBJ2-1	TGTGCCAGCTGGGGGGCTAATAGGAATGAGCAGTTCTTC	CASWGANRNEQFF
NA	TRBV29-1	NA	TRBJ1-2	TGCAGCGTTGCGGGCAGTCCTGGCTACACCTTC	CSVAGSPGYTF
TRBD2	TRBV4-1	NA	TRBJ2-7	TGCGCCAGCAGCCGCGCCCTTGGGGGGGACTCCTACGAGCAGTACTTC	CASSRALGGDSYEQYF
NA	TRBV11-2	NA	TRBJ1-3	TGTGCCAGCAGCTTAGGGGGATGGTCTGGAAACACCATATATTTT	CASSLGGWSGNTIYF
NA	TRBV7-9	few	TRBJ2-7	TGTGCCAGCAGCTTGCAGGGGCATGTTTTCGACGAGCAGTACTTC	CASSLQGHVFDEQYF
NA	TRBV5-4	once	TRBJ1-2	TGTGCCAGCAGCTTGGATGAAGCGAACGGCTACACCTTC	CASSLDEANGYTF
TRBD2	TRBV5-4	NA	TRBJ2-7	TGTGCCAGCAGCCCTAGACTAGCGGGAACCTACGAGCAGTACTTC	CASSPRLAGTYEQYF
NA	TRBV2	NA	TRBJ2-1	TGTGCCACACAGGGTTCCTACAATGAGCAGTTCTTC	CATQGSYNEQFF
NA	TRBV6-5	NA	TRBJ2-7	TGTGCCAGCAGTTACCGCCCCTGGGGGGACGAGCAGTACTTC	CASSYRPWGDEQYF
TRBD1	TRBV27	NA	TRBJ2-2	TGTGCCAGCAGTTCAGGACAGGGTTACGCGAACACCGGGGAGCTGTTTTTT	CASSSGQGYANTGELFF
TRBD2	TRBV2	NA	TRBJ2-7	TGTGCCAGCAGTGAAGGTTCTAGCGGGGGCTACGAGCAGTACTTC	CASSEGSSGGYEQYF
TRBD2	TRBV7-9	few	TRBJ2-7	TGTGCCAGCAGCTTAGCGGGACTAGCGATATACGAGCAGTACTTC	CASSLAGLAIYEQYF
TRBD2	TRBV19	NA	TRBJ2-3	TGTGCCAGTAGTATGGGACTAGCACGGGGGGGTAGCACAGATACGCAGTATTTT	CASSMGLARGGSTDTQYF
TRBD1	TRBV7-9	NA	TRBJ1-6	TGTGCCAGCAGCTTTCAGGGGGACCATTCACCCCTCCACTTT	CASSFQGDHSPLHF
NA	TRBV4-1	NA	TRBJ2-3	TGCGCCAGCAGCCAAGGACCCCATCTAGCAGATACGCAGTATTTT	CASSQGPHLADTQYF
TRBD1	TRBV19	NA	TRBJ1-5	TGTGCCAGTAGTATTTTAGAAAGATCGTGGGACAGGGGCTGGTTGGTTCAGCCCCAGCATTTT	CASSILERSWDRGWLVQPQHF
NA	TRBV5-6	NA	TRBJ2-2	TGTGCCAGCAGCTTGGGTCTTGGGATGGGGAACACCGGGGAGCTGTTTTTT	CASSLGLGMGNTGELFF
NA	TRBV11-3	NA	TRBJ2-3	TGTGCCAGCAGCTTAGAATCTTCGGCAGGGGGAGGAGATACGCAGTATTTT	CASSLESSAGGGDTQYF
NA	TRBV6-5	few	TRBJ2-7	TGTGCCAGCAGTTACAGGGCCGAGCAGTACTTC	CASSYRAEQYF
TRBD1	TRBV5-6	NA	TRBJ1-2	TGTGCCAGCAGCCCTGGACAGGTGAGGGCCCACCGCGACTATGGCTACACCTTC	CASSPGQVRAHRDYGYTF
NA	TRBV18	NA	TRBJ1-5	TGTGCCAGCTCAGCCGGGGAGGGTTATCAGCCCCAGCATTTT	CASSAGEGYQPQHF
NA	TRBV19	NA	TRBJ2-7	TGTGCCAGTAGTAAAACCAGGGTCTCGGGCGAGCAGTACTTC	CASSKTRVSGEQYF
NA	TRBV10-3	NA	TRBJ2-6	TGTGCCATCAGTAAGCCAGGGGTCCCCTTCAACGTCCTGACTTTC	CAISKPGVPFNVLTF
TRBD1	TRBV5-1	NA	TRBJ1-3	TGCGCCAGCAGCTCGTTGGGACAGAGCTCTGGAAACACCATATATTTT	CASSSLGQSSGNTIYF
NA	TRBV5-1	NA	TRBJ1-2	TGCGCCAGCAGCCCCCCTCACGAGGGGACTAACTATGGCTACACCTTC	CASSPPHEGTNYGYTF
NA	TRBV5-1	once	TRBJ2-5	TGCGCCAGCAACAGAAATGGGGGGGGGCGATCAGAGACCCAGTACTTC	CASNRNGGGRSETQYF
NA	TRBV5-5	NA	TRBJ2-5	TGTGCCAGCAGCTTGAAAATCATCGTCCTACAAGAGACCCAGTACTTC	CASSLKIIVLQETQYF
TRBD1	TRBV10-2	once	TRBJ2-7	TGCGCCAGCAGGGTTACAGGGGCCCGGGGTAACTACGAGCAGTACTTC	CASRVTGARGNYEQYF
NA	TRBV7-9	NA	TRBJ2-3	TGTGCCAGCAGCTTATCTAGGTCGGATACGCAGTATTTT	CASSLSRSDTQYF
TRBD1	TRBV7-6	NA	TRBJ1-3	TGTGCCAGCAGCTCTCCGGGACAGGGTAACACCATATATTTT	CASSSPGQGNTIYF
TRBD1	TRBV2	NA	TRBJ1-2	TGTGCCAGCAGACAGGGGTTTGAGGGCTACACCTTC	CASRQGFEGYTF